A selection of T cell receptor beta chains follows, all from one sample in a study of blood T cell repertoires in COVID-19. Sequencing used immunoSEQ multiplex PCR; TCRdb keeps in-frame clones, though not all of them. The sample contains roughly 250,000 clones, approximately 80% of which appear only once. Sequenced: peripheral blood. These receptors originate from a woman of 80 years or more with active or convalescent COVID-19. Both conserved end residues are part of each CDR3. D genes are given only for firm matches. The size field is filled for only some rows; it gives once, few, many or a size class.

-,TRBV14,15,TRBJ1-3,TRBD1,CASSRAGTAGNTIYF,TGTGCCAGCAGCCGAGCCGGGACAGCCGGAAACACCATATATTTT
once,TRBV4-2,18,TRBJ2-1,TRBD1,CASSRTPLTGENYNEQFF,TGTGCCAGCAGCCGTACCCCCCTGACAGGGGAAAACTACAATGAGCAGTTCTTC
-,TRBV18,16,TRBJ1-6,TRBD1,CASSPDRVGNNSPLHF,TGTGCCAGCTCACCGGACAGGGTTGGCAATAATTCACCCCTCCACTTT
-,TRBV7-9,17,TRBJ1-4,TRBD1,CASSPVGQGPSDEKLFF,TGTGCCAGCAGCCCCGTAGGACAGGGGCCTTCGGACGAAAAACTGTTTTTT
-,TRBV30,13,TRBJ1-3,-,CAWATGIQNTIYF,TGTGCCTGGGCGACGGGGATACAAAACACCATATATTTT
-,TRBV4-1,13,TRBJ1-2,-,CASSQDPGAVYTF,TGCGCCAGCAGCCAAGATCCAGGTGCCGTCTACACCTTC
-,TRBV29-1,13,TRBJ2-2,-,CSVELPNTGELFF,TGCAGCGTTGAACTTCCGAACACCGGGGAGCTGTTTTTT
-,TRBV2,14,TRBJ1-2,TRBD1,CASRTGQGNYGYTF,TGTGCCAGCAGGACGGGACAGGGAAACTATGGCTACACCTTC
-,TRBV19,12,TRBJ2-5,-,CASSIRGETQYF,TGTGCCAGTAGTATACGGGGGGAGACCCAGTACTTC
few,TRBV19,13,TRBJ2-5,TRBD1,CASGQGPGGTQYF,TGTGCCAGTGGACAGGGGCCAGGGGGGACCCAGTACTTC
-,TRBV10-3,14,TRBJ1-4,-,CAISESTANEKLFF,TGTGCCATCAGTGAGTCGACAGCTAATGAAAAACTGTTTTTT
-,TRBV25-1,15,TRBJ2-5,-,CASSDWALFQETQYF,TGTGCCAGCAGTGACTGGGCCCTCTTCCAAGAGACCCAGTACTTC
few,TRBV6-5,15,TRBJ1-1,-,CASSRGSWFNTEAFF,TGTGCCAGCAGTAGGGGGAGTTGGTTCAATACTGAAGCTTTCTTT
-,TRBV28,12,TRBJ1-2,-,CAIQSGTNGYTF,TGTGCCATCCAGTCCGGGACAAATGGCTACACCTTC
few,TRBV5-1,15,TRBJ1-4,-,CASSRDRRNNEKLFF,TGCGCCAGCAGCCGTGACAGAAGAAATAATGAAAAACTGTTTTTT
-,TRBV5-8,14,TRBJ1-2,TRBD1,CASSLQGASYGYTF,TGTGCCAGCAGCTTACAGGGGGCGAGCTATGGCTACACCTTC
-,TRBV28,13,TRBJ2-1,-,CAILDLGQSEQFF,TGTGCCATCCTAGACCTAGGACAGAGTGAGCAGTTCTTC
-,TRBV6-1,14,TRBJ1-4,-,CASHDRPGHEKLFF,TGTGCCAGCCATGACAGACCTGGGCATGAAAAACTGTTTTTT
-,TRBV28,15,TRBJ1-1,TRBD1,CASITGGFLNTEAFF,TGTGCCAGCATCACAGGGGGCTTCTTGAACACTGAAGCTTTCTTT
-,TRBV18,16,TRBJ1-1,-,CASSPYAGSVDTEAFF,TGTGCCAGCTCACCATATGCAGGGTCGGTGGACACTGAAGCTTTCTTT
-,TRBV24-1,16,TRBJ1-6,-,CATSDTRVISNSPLHF,TGTGCCACCAGTGATACCAGGGTAATTTCGAATTCACCCCTCCACTTT
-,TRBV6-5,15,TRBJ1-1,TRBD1,CASRGWTGLNTEAFF,TGTGCCAGCAGGGGTTGGACAGGTTTGAACACTGAAGCTTTCTTT
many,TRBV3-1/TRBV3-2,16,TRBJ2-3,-,CASSQEGEFGSDTQYF,TGTGCCAGCAGCCAAGAAGGCGAATTCGGGTCTGATACGCAGTATTTT
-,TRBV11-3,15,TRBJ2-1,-,CASSLSDGVVYEQFF,TGTGCCAGCAGCTTATCTGACGGGGTTGTATATGAGCAGTTCTTC
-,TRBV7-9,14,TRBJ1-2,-,CASRPWTVDYGYTF,TGTGCCAGCAGGCCCTGGACAGTGGACTATGGCTACACCTTC
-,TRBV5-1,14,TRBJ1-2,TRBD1,CASSRQGADYGYTF,TGCGCCAGCAGCCGACAGGGGGCGGACTATGGCTACACCTTC
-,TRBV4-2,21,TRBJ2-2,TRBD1,CASSQEFSGTGSMAYTGELFF,TGTGCCAGCAGCCAAGAATTTTCAGGGACAGGGTCGATGGCGTACACCGGGGAGCTGTTTTTT
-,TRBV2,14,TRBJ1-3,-,CASSAQDSGNTIYF,TGTGCCAGCAGTGCCCAGGACTCTGGAAACACCATATATTTT